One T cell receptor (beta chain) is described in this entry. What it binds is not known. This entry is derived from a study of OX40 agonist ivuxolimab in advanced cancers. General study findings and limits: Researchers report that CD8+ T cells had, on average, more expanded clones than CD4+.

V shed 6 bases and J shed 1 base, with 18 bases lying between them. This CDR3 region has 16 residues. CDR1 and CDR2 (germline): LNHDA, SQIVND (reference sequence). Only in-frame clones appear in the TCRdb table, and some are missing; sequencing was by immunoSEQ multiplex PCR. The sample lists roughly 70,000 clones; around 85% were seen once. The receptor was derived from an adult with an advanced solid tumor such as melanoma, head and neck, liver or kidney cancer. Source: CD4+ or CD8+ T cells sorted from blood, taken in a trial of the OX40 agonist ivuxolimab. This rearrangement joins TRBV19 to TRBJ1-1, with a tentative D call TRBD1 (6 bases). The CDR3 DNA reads TGTGCCAGTAGGAGCAACAGGGAGAGAGGGAACACTGAAGCTTTCTTT. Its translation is CASRSNRERGNTEAFF.